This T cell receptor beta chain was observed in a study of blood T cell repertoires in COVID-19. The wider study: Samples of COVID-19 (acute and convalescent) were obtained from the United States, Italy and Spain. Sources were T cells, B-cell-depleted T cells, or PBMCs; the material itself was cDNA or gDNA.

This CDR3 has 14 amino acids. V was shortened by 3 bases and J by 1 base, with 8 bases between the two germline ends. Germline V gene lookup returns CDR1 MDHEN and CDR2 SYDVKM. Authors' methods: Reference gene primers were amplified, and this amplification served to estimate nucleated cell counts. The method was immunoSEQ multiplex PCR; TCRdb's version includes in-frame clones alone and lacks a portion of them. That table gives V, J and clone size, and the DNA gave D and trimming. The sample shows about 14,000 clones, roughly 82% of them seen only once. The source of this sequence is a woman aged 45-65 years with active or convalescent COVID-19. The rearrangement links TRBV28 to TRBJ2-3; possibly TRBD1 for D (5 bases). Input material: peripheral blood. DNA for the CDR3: TGTGCCAGCAGTTTTAGGGGTGGCACAGATACGCAGTATTTT. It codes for CASSFRGGTDTQYF.